The clone carrying this T cell receptor beta chain was found once. This entry belongs to a study of blood T cell repertoires in COVID-19. The data were produced by immunoSEQ multiplex PCR, yet TCRdb's version contains in-frame clones alone and is incomplete. The sample records 300,000 to 450,000 clones, around nine tenths being singletons. V gave up 4 bases and J gave up 5 bases, with 9 bases separating them. Germline-derived CDR1 and CDR2 are MGHDK and SYGVNS. This CDR3 contains 14 residues. This chain connects TRBV25-1 to TRBJ2-6; D is unclear. The TCR sequence derives from a human donor in a cohort sampled during active COVID-19. Sequenced: peripheral blood. CDR3 sequence reads: CASSGAMWANVLTF. The CDR3, as DNA: TGTGCCAGCAGTGGGGCCATGTGGGCCAACGTCCTGACTTTC.